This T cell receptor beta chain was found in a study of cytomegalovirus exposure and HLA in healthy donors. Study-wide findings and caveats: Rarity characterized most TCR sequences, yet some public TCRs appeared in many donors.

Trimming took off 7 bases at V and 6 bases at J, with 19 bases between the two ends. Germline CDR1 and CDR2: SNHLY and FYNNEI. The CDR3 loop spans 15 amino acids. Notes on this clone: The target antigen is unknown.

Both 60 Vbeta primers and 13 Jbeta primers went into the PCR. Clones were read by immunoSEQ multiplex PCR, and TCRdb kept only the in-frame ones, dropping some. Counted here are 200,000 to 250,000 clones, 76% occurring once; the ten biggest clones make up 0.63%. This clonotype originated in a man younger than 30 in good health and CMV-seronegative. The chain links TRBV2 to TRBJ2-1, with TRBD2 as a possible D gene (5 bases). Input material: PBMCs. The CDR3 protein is CASTLDLNSGNEQFF. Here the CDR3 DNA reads TGTGCCAGCACTTTGGACCTCAACAGCGGCAATGAGCAGTTCTTC.